This TCR beta chain emerged from a study of early T cells in non-severe SARS-CoV-2 infection. Across the whole study: The sequenced material was bulk RNA from unsorted whole blood, and its chains were unpaired.

This clonotype was seen many times. Each cDNA molecule carried a unique molecular identifier. TCRdb independently ran MiXCR on the 5' RACE reads; one entry per CDR3 protein. This repertoire shows 23,000 or so distinct CDR3 sequences, roughly 5% found once; its top ten account for 9.5% to 12%. V was clipped by 6 bases and J by 3 bases, with 15 bases between them. This CDR3 is 14 amino acids long. Germline V CDR1 and CDR2: DFQATT, SNEGSKA (reference sequence). This TCR was recovered from an adult who was a healthcare worker with PCR-confirmed SARS-CoV-2 infection or an uninfected control (not recorded which). This sequence joins TRBV20-1 and TRBJ1-5; tentatively, D is TRBD1 (5 bases). The specimen was whole blood. The CDR3 nucleotides read TGCAGTGCACCTTCCGACAGTAACAATCAGCCCCAGCATTTT. Translated: CSAPSDSNNQPQHF.